This T cell receptor beta chain was sequenced in a study of T cell responses to AZD1222 COVID-19 vaccine. Whole-study context: Doses given second, at about 4 or about 12 weeks, were pooled. Study-wide findings and caveats: Receipt of two AZD1222 doses was followed by a rise in Spike-specific TCR breadth and depth. CD4 TCRs associated with vaccination spanned spike, dominating at 160-218 and 743-854. The donors showed a predominance of white British ancestry and of females, with possible underestimation of clonal diversity.

Only in-frame clones appear in the TCRdb table, and some are missing; sequencing was by immunoSEQ multiplex PCR. The sample yields about 150,000 clones, around 93% seen once. This clone has only a few counts. Its antigen remains unknown. This CDR3 contains 15 residues. Trimming removed 1 base at V and 4 bases at J, with 14 bases between. Germline CDR1 and CDR2: SGHTA and FQGNSA. The chain combines TRBV7-2 with TRBJ2-7, with D perhaps assigned TRBD1 or TRBD2 (5 bases each). The TCR sequence derives from an adult in good health. The sequenced sample was peripheral blood, obtained on day 0 of AZD1222 vaccination. The CDR3 sequence: CASSLETGTAYEQYF. As DNA, the CDR3 is TGTGCCAGCAGCTTAGAAACTGGGACGGCGTACGAGCAGTACTTC.